Below, 13 T cell receptor beta chains from the same sample are listed, as sequenced in a study of human T cells and chemical hapten exposure. One entry per CDR3 protein, called by TCRdb with MiXCR from the RACE reads. The data show about 80,000 distinct CDR3 sequences, around 15% seen once. Documented time point: pre-sensitization, week 0. This sample's treatment: therapeutic diphenylcyclopropenone sensitization with weekly scalp DPC. This sample comprised whole blood, obtained in connection with sensitization to the hapten diphenylcyclopropenone (DPC). These receptors came from a woman aged 45-60 years with alopecia areata. Some clones in this sample may be carry-over from other donors' samples.

This clonotype was seen ten or more times. The chain couples TRBV20-1 to TRBJ2-3; 8 bases fit TRBD2. The germline gives CDR1 DFQATT, CDR2 SNEGSKA (reference sequence). The CDR3 is 16 amino acids. The ends lost 3 bases at V and 0 bases at J; junction bases unmatched: 8. The CDR3 DNA follows: TGCAGTGCTAGTGGTCCGAGCGGGAGAAGCACAGATACGCAGTATTTT. It translates to CSASGPSGRSTDTQYF.

This clonotype was seen a handful of times. This sequence joins TRBV18 and TRBJ2-1, with D possibly matching TRBD2 (6 bases). V was cut by 2 bases and J by 3 bases, with 17 bases left in between. Per the germline V gene, CDR1 is KGHSH and CDR2 is LQKENI. This CDR3 is 17 amino acids long. CDR3 nucleotide sequence: TGTGCCAGCTCACCAGGGGCTAGCGAGACCCTCTACAATGAGCAGTTCTTC. This codes for CASSPGASETLYNEQFF.

On this clonotype itself: A much larger clone sits a single nucleotide away, making a read error possible. The chain recombines TRBV19 with TRBJ1-1; a weak D match, TRBD1 (6 bases). The germline V gene encodes CDR1 LNHDA and CDR2 SQIVND (reference sequence). Trimming removed 3 bases from V and 4 bases from J, with 12 bases in between. The CDR3 sequence is 14 residues long. The CDR3: CASSITGCVTEAFF. The CDR3 nucleotides are TGTGCCAGTAGTATTACAGGGTGCGTCACTGAAGCTTTCTTT.

There are a few counts of this clonotype. This chain uses TRBV5-1 with TRBJ2-1; maybe TRBD1 (6 bases). Germline V gives CDR1 SGHRS, CDR2 YFSETQ. The CDR3 has 16 residues. V lost 7 bases and J lost 0, with 17 bases in between. The CDR3 here is CASGGSAGFSYNEQFF. In nucleotides, the CDR3 is TGCGCCAGCGGGGGCTCCGCTGGATTCTCCTACAATGAGCAGTTCTTC. Filled out from reference TRBV5-1 and TRBJ2-1, the complete variable domain reads KAGVTQTPRYLIKTRGQQVTLSCSPISGHRSVSWYQQTPGQGLQFLFEYFSETQRNKGNFPGRFSGRQFSNSRSEMNVSTLELGDSALYLCASGGSAGFSYNEQFFGPGTRLTVL.

The gene calls are TRBV14 and TRBJ2-7; D not certain. V was pared by 3 bases and J by 4 bases, with 16 bases between. CDR1 SGHDN and CDR2 FVKESK come from the germline V gene. This CDR3 has 15 residues. The CDR3 spells CASSQLHTQAYEQYF. The CDR3 nucleotides read TGTGCCAGCAGCCAGCTTCACACCCAAGCTTACGAGCAGTACTTC.

The V call is TRBV20-1, the J call TRBJ1-4; D not certain. CDR1 is DFQATT and CDR2 is SNEGSKA in the germline V gene (reference sequence). The CDR3 totals 16 residues. V shed 3 bases and J shed 4 bases, with 18 bases lying between them. The CDR3: CSASKREYDINEKLFF. The CDR3 region has the DNA TGCAGTGCTAGTAAAAGGGAATACGACATTAATGAAAAACTGTTTTTT.

This clonotype was seen a handful of times. This chain joins TRBV20-1 and TRBJ1-5; D gene ambiguous. The CDR3 contains 14 residues. Germline V gene data show CDR1 as DFQATT and CDR2 as SNEGSKA (reference sequence). Trimming removed 6 bases at V and 0 bases at J, with 12 bases between. The CDR3 is CSATGTHSNQPQHF. CDR3 DNA sequence: TGCAGTGCGACCGGAACACATAGCAATCAGCCCCAGCATTTT.

This clonotype showed up just a few times. The V gene is TRBV29-1, the J gene TRBJ1-3; D not certain. V lost 0 bases and J lost 3, with 9 bases in between. Germline V CDR1 and CDR2: SQVTM, ANQGSEA. The CDR3 loop spans 14 amino acids. This CDR3 reads CSVEDGRFGNTIYF. The CDR3 bases are TGCAGCGTTGAAGATGGGCGCTTTGGAAACACCATATATTTT. The full variable domain, its missing parts supplied by reference TRBV29-1 and TRBJ1-3, is SAVISQKPSRDICQRGTSLTIQCQVDSQVTMMFWYRQQPGQSLTLIATANQGSEATYESGFVIDKFPISRPNLTFSTLTVSNMSPEDSSIYLCSVEDGRFGNTIYFGEGSWLTVV.

This clonotype was seen only a few times. The chain uses TRBV12-3 or TRBV12-4 and TRBJ1-2, with D unresolved. The V gene lost 3 bases and the J gene lost 4 bases, with 12 bases spanning the gap. This CDR3 has 14 residues. The chain's CDR3 is CASSFAHFPYGYTF. CDR3 in DNA: TGTGCCAGCAGTTTTGCGCATTTCCCCTATGGCTACACCTTC.

The rearrangement links TRBV28 to TRBJ2-3; D is ambiguous. Trimming took 6 bases from V and 2 from J, leaving 9 bases between them. CDR1 is MDHEN, CDR2 SYDVKM, per germline. The CDR3 contains 13 residues. The CDR3 spells CASSPTDTDTQYF. In DNA, the CDR3 is TGTGCCAGCAGCCCTACGGACACAGATACGCAGTATTTT.

This clonotype was seen at least ten times. The V gene is TRBV7-2, the J gene TRBJ1-5, with a weak D call TRBD1 (5 bases). This CDR3 contains 15 residues. The V and J ends lost 5 bases and 2 bases respectively, with 13 bases between them. In germline, CDR1 is SGHTA, CDR2 FQGNSA. CDR3 in DNA: TGTGCCAGCAGCGGACAAGGGAATGGCAATCAGCCCCAGCATTTT. Encoded protein: CASSGQGNGNQPQHF.

This clonotype showed up many times. This chain uses TRBV2 with TRBJ1-1; no clear D. The CDR3 is 13 residues long. Germline CDR1 SNHLY, CDR2 FYNNEI. V dropped 4 bases and J dropped 0 bases, with 6 bases sitting between them. CDR3 region: CASSVVMNTEAFF. CDR3 bases: TGTGCCAGCAGTGTTGTTATGAACACTGAAGCTTTCTTT. Full variable domain (remainder filled in from reference TRBV2 and TRBJ1-1): EPEVTQTPSHQVTQMGQEVILRCVPISNHLYFYWYRQILGQKVEFLVSFYNNEISEKSEIFDDQFSVERPDGSNFTLKIRSTKLEDSAMYFCASSVVMNTEAFFGQGTRLTVV.

This clonotype came up a few times. The rearrangement joins TRBV29-1 to TRBJ2-7; no firm D call. V was cut by 0 bases and J by 7 bases, with 19 bases left in between. This CDR3 has 15 amino acids. The germline V gene has CDR1 SQVTM and CDR2 ANQGSEA. For the CDR3, the DNA is TGCAGCGTTGAAGATTTTGGGCAGGTGGGTCAAGAGCAGTACTTC. Amino acids: CSVEDFGQVGQEQYF.